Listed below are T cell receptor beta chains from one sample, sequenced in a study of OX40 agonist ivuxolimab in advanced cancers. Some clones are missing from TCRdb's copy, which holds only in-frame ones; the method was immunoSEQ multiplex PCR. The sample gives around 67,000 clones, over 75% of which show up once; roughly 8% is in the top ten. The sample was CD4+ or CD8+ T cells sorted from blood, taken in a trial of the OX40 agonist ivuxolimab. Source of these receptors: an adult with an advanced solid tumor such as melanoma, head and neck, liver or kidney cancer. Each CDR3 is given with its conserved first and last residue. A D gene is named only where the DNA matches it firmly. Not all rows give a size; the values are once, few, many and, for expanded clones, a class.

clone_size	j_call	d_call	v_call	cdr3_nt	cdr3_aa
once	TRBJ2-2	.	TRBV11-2	TGTGCCAGCAGCCCCCAGCGGGTCTCGGGGGAGCTGTTTTTT	CASSPQRVSGELFF
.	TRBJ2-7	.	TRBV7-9	TGTGCCAGCAGCCGGATCGCATCAGGCGGAATTTCCTACGAGCAGTACTTC	CASSRIASGGISYEQYF
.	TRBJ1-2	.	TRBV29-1	TGCAGCGTTCCTCCTTCCGGGGCTCCAATGGATGGCTACACCTTC	CSVPPSGAPMDGYTF
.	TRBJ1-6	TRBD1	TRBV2	TGTGCCAGCAGTAAGACAGGGGGTGATTCACCCCTCCACTTT	CASSKTGGDSPLHF
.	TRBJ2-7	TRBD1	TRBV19	TGTGCCAGTAGCACGACAGGGGTATACTACGAGCAGTACTTC	CASSTTGVYYEQYF
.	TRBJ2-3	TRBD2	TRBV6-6	TGTGCCAGCAGCGACGGACGCGGGGGAGGGAATACGCAGTATTTT	CASSDGRGGGNTQYF
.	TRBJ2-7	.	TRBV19	TGTGCCAGCCCCATTACGGCAGACCACTACGAGCAGTACTTC	CASPITADHYEQYF
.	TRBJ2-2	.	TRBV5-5	TGTGCCAGCAGCCCCTGGGTTACGGCCGGGGAGCTGTTTTTT	CASSPWVTAGELFF
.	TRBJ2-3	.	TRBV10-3	TGTGCCATCAGTGAGTCGTCTTCCGTGGTGACAGATACGCAGTATTTT	CAISESSSVVTDTQYF
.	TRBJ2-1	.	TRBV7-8	TGTGCCAGCAGTTACCTCGGGGAGCAGTTCTTC	CASSYLGEQFF
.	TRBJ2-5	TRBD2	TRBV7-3	TGTGCCAGCAGCTTAGGCGGGGGGGCCTGGGAGACCCAGTACTTC	CASSLGGGAWETQYF
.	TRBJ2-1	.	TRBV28	TGTGCCAGCAGTGGACATATCAATGAGCAGTTCTTC	CASSGHINEQFF
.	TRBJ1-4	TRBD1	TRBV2	TGTGCCAGCAGTGACCGGTCGGGACAGCTTAATGAAAAACTGTTTTTT	CASSDRSGQLNEKLFF
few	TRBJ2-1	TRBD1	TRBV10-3	TGTGCCATCAGAAGTCCCGGGACAGGGTTGGGGGTCAATGAGCAGTTCTTC	CAIRSPGTGLGVNEQFF
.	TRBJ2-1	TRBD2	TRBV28	TGTGCCAGCAGTCCGACTAGCGGGCTTTACAATGAGCAGTTCTTC	CASSPTSGLYNEQFF
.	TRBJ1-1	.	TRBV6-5	TGTGCCAGCAGCTCCAGACAGAACACTGAAGCTTTCTTT	CASSSRQNTEAFF
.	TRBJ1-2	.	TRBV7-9	TGTGCCAGCAGCTTAGCCGGGACCGACTATGGCTACACCTTC	CASSLAGTDYGYTF
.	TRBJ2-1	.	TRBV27	TGTGCCAGCAGTTGGGAGCTCAGGGTATACAATGAGCAGTTCTTC	CASSWELRVYNEQFF
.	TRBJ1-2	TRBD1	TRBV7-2	TGTGCCAGCAGCCCTCGGACAGGGGCCCCGAGTGGCTACACCTTC	CASSPRTGAPSGYTF